Each of the 9 T cell receptor beta chains below was sequenced from the same sample in a study of blood T cell repertoires in COVID-19 (dated by TCRdb to 2019 to 2021). The library was built by means of the immunoSEQ multiplex PCR assay. TCRdb provides this immuneACCESS table in a form limited to in-frame rearrangements. Some clones are lacking; in checked studies, under half of them reflect an unresolved V gene, and why the rest are absent is not known. Here the sample has some 190,000 clones; about 90% occur a single time. The leading ten clones occupy 1.5% to 2% of the sample. The material sequenced was peripheral blood. All receptors derive from a man between 18 and 35 years old with active or convalescent COVID-19.

The chain is built from TRBV19 and TRBJ2-1; 9 bases line up with TRBD2. The trim removed 8 bases at V and 9 bases at J, leaving 14 bases unmatched. The CDR3 length is 15 residues. The germline gives CDR1 LNHDA, CDR2 SQIVND (reference sequence). DNA for the CDR3: TGTGCCAGTCGTGCTGGGGGCGGGAGGGTTGGTGAGCAGTTCTTC. It is translated as CASRAGGGRVGEQFF.

This clone was detected once. The chain is built from TRBV6-5 and TRBJ2-2, with D unresolved. The CDR3 has 12 residues. The V and J ends lost 7 bases and 3 bases respectively, with 6 bases between them. CDR1 and CDR2 (germline): MNHEY, SVGAGI. The CDR3 coding sequence is TGTGCCAGCAAACAAGACACCGGGGAGCTGTTTTTT. This encodes CASKQDTGELFF.

This clone was detected once. The CDR3 region is CASSHGGAGRGNEKLFF. As DNA, the CDR3 is TGTGCCAGCAGCCACGGGGGTGCGGGGAGGGGAAATGAAAAACTGTTTTTT. The V gene is TRBV4-2, the J gene TRBJ1-4, with a tentative D call TRBD1 (5 bases). This CDR3 region has 17 residues. Germline CDR1 is LGHNA and CDR2 is YNFKEQ. The V end was cut by 3 bases, the J end by 5 bases, with 19 bases between.

The chain recombines TRBV12-5 with TRBJ1-3; TRBD1 might be the D (5 bases). Looked up from germline, CDR1 is LGHNT and CDR2 is FRNRAP. The CDR3 is 15 residues long. The V and J ends lost 0 bases and 3 bases respectively, with 9 bases between them. CDR3: CASGLVLTGGNTIYF. The CDR3 nucleotides read TGTGCTAGTGGTTTGGTACTTACAGGTGGAAACACCATATATTTT.

The chain uses TRBV19 and TRBJ1-6; D may be TRBD1 (6 bases). This CDR3 region has 17 residues. The V end was cut by 6 bases, the J end by 0 bases, with 15 bases between. Germline CDR1 is LNHDA and CDR2 is SQIVND (reference sequence). CDR3 sequence: CASRGFPGASYNSPLHF. The CDR3 DNA sequence: TGTGCCAGTAGGGGTTTCCCAGGGGCCTCCTATAATTCACCCCTCCACTTT.

The CDR3 DNA sequence: TGTGCCAGCAGCTTAGGGGGACAGGGTAGCAATCAGCCCCAGCATTTT. This gives the protein CASSLGGQGSNQPQHF. The chain has TRBV7-8 and TRBJ1-5, with TRBD1 matching 9 bases. CDR1 is SGHVS and CDR2 is FQNEAQ in the germline V gene. J gave up 0 bases and V 1 base, and 1 base lay outside the gene matches. This CDR3 comprises 16 residues.

The chain is built from TRBV2 and TRBJ1-2; TRBD1 matches at 7 bases. Losses at the gene ends were 4 bases for V and 8 bases for J; bases not matched to a gene: 7. Germline V lookup: CDR1 SNHLY, CDR2 FYNNEI. The CDR3 is 13 residues long. The CDR3 region is CASSGHRGGGYTF. The CDR3 DNA sequence: TGTGCCAGCAGTGGCCACAGGGGTGGAGGCTACACCTTC.

J is TRBJ1-1 and V is TRBV7-3, with unresolved D. Germline values: CDR1 SGHTA, CDR2 FQGTGA. The CDR3 is 13 amino acids. The V and J ends lost 6 bases and 1 base respectively, with 9 bases between them. The CDR3 DNA follows: TGTGCCAGCAGATTGACTGGGAACACTGAAGCTTTCTTT. Translation: CASRLTGNTEAFF. The full variable domain, with the rest looked up from reference TRBV7-3 and TRBJ1-1, is GAGVSQTPSNKVTEKGKYVELRCDPISGHTALYWYRQSLGQGPEFLIYFQGTGAADDSGLPNDRFFAVRPEGSVSTLKIQRTERGDSAVYLCASRLTGNTEAFFGQGTRLTVV.

The genes are TRBV5-5 and TRBJ1-6, with D unclear. Between the trimmed V and J ends, which lost 1 base and 7 bases, there was a span of 15 bases. The length of the CDR3 is 16 residues. The germline gives CDR1 SGHKS, CDR2 YYEKEE (reference sequence). The chain's CDR3 is CASSLWALPSNSPLHF. The CDR3 bases are TGTGCCAGCAGCTTGTGGGCCCTACCGTCGAATTCACCCCTCCACTTT.